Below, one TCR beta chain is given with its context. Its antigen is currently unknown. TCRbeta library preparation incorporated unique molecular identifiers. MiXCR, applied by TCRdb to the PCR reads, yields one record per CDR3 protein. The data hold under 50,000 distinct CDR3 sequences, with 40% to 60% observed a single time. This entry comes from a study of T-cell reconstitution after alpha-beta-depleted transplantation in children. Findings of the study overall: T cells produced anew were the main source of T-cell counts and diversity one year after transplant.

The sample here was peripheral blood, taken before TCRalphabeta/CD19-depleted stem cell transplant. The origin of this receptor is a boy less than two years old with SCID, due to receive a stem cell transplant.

CDR3 protein: CSVEEMGIEAFF. The CDR3 DNA reads as TGCAGCGTTGAAGAAATGGGGATTGAAGCTTTCTTT. The chain combines TRBV29-1 with TRBJ1-1; D is ambiguous. CDR3 length: 12 residues. V lost 0 bases, J lost 7 bases, and 9 bases lay in between. The V gene's germline CDR1 is SQVTM and CDR2 ANQGSEA.